Shown below are 29 T cell receptor beta chains from a single sample sequenced in a study of blood T cells in healthy people across ages. With a J-beta primer mix and a sample-barcoded 5' primer, a second PCR ran about 7 to 12 cycles. From the 5' RACE reads, TCRdb called clonotypes with MiXCR, one entry per CDR3 protein. This table has 650,000 to 1,000,000 distinct CDR3 sequences, about 36% appearing once. The specimen sequenced was blood. The receptor source for this set is a man younger than 35 in good health.

This clonotype was found once. The chain joins TRBV30 to TRBJ2-1; D possibly corresponds to TRBD1 (5 bases). The CDR3 contains 14 residues. V was trimmed by 1 base and J by 8 bases, leaving 15 bases between them. Germline V gene data show CDR1 as GTSNPN and CDR2 as SVGIG (reference sequence). CDR3 DNA sequence: TGTGCCTGGAGTGAAGGCAGGGCGGTCCATGAGCAGTTCTTC. It is translated as CAWSEGRAVHEQFF.

This clonotype came up many times. The chain has TRBV12-3 or TRBV12-4 and TRBJ2-7; 9 bases align to TRBD1. The trim removed 4 bases at V and 7 bases at J, leaving 8 bases unmatched. This CDR3 contains 14 residues. CDR3 sequence reads: CASSYYGTGQEQYF. CDR3 bases: TGTGCCAGCAGTTACTACGGGACAGGGCAAGAGCAGTACTTC.

This chain uses TRBV6-2 or TRBV6-3 with TRBJ1-5; unclear D gene. The CDR3 sequence is 14 residues long. Germline V lookup: CDR1 MNHEY, CDR2 SVGEGT. Trimming cost V 2 bases and J 1 base, with 6 bases left between them. This CDR3 reads CASSYGRSNQPQHF. In nucleotides, the CDR3 is TGTGCCAGCAGTTACGGGCGGAGCAATCAGCCCCAGCATTTT.

This clonotype was detected ten times or more. The rearrangement links TRBV5-4 to TRBJ2-4, with a tentative D call TRBD2 (5 bases). The V and J ends lost 1 base and 15 bases respectively, with 11 bases between them. Germline V gives CDR1 SGHNT, CDR2 YYREEE (reference sequence). This CDR3 is built from 11 residues. The CDR3 protein is CASSLNEEVYF. The CDR3 nucleotides are TGTGCCAGCAGCTTGAACGAGGAGGTGTACTTC.

The gene calls are TRBV7-9 and TRBJ1-5; 8 bases are shared with TRBD1. The germline V gene has CDR1 SEHNR and CDR2 FQNEAQ (reference sequence). The CDR3 contains 15 residues. V trimming: 5 bases; J trimming: 5 bases; junction bases outside the gene matches: 8. The CDR3 here is CASSPEDRVHQPQHF. The CDR3 bases are TGTGCCAGCAGCCCCGAGGACAGGGTTCATCAGCCCCAGCATTTT.

The chain is built from TRBV2 and TRBJ2-5; D is perhaps TRBD2 (6 bases). CDR1 SNHLY and CDR2 FYNNEI come from the germline V gene. The V gene lost 8 bases and the J gene lost 6 bases, with 16 bases spanning the gap. The CDR3 runs 13 residues. CDR3 coding DNA: TGTGCCAGCCGCGGGACTCCCCGACAGACCCAGTACTTC. Its translation: CASRGTPRQTQYF.

This chain uses TRBV12-3 or TRBV12-4 with TRBJ2-2; TRBD2 matches 9 bases. CDR3 size: 15 residues. Unmatched junction bases numbered 6, after V lost 6 bases and J lost 4 bases. The CDR3, as DNA: TGTGCCAGCAGACCTAGCGGGGCCGGCACCGGGGAGCTGTTTTTT. This gives the protein CASRPSGAGTGELFF.

The V gene is TRBV6-5, the J gene TRBJ2-1; 8 bases align to TRBD1. In germline, CDR1 is MNHEY, CDR2 SVGAGI. There are 14 residues in the CDR3. V shed 4 bases, J shed 6 bases, and the junction held 5 bases outside the gene matches. The DNA for the CDR3 is TGTGCCAGCAGTTCCCAGGGGGCTTTCAATGAGCAGTTCTTC. As protein: CASSSQGAFNEQFF.

The chain joins TRBV3-1 to TRBJ2-5, with a possible D match to TRBD2 (6 bases). With the DNA end fitting TRBJ2-1 better, the J assignment may be wrong. The CDR3 consists of 13 residues. Germline lookup yields CDR1 LGHDT and CDR2 YNNKEL (reference sequence). The CDR3 here is CASSQDPGETQFF. The CDR3 DNA sequence: TGTGCCAGCAGCCAAGATCCGGGAGAGACCCAGTTCTTC.

This clonotype was detected only a few times. This chain links TRBV12-3 or TRBV12-4 with TRBJ1-2; D uncertain. V lost 1 base and J lost 6, with 12 bases in between. The CDR3 runs to 14 residues. In DNA form, the CDR3 reads TGTGCCAGCAGTTTAGTTTCGGGAAGTCATGGCTACACCTTC. Its protein product is CASSLVSGSHGYTF.

The chain carries TRBV3-1 and TRBJ2-3, with D uncertain. From germline, CDR1 is LGHDT and CDR2 YNNKEL (reference sequence). The CDR3 sequence is 13 residues long. V was trimmed by 3 bases and J by 4 bases, leaving 8 bases between them. The CDR3 is CASSQRTADTQYF. The CDR3 DNA is TGTGCCAGCAGCCAGCGGACGGCAGATACGCAGTATTTT.

The chain employs TRBV12-3 or TRBV12-4 and TRBJ2-1; 10 bases are a match to TRBD2. V was pared by 6 bases and J by 3 bases, with 14 bases of the junction left unmatched. There are 18 residues in the CDR3. CDR3 residues: CASRNYRLAGAVYNEQFF. The DNA of the CDR3 is TGTGCCAGCAGGAACTATAGGCTAGCGGGAGCAGTCTACAATGAGCAGTTCTTC.

The chain carries TRBV28 and TRBJ1-4; TRBD1 might be the D (5 bases). The CDR3 is 16 amino acids. With 5 bases removed from V and 7 bases from J, the gap between germline ends came to 20 bases. Germline assignment: CDR1 MDHEN and CDR2 SYDVKM. CDR3 nucleotides: TGTGCCAGCAGTCCCATCCTGGGGGTTCGCGGTGAAAAACTGTTTTTT. It yields the protein CASSPILGVRGEKLFF.

V usage is TRBV7-8 and J usage is TRBJ2-3; D ambiguous. The CDR3 sequence is 13 residues long. The V end lost 1 base, the J end lost 6 bases, and 8 bases lay between the germline ends. Germline CDR1 reads SGHVS; CDR2 reads FQNEAQ. CDR3 protein: CASSLVLLDTQYF. The CDR3 DNA reads TGTGCCAGCAGCTTAGTGCTCCTGGATACGCAGTATTTT.

The chain couples TRBV7-9 to TRBJ1-6; no clear D gene. V lost 5 bases to trimming and J lost 14 bases, with 13 bases between them. This CDR3 has 12 amino acids. Germline V gives CDR1 SEHNR, CDR2 FQNEAQ (reference sequence). CDR3 sequence (DNA): TGTGCCAGCAGCGGACGGCTGGAGTCCCTCCACTTT. Translating it yields CASSGRLESLHF.

This rearrangement joins TRBV6-2 or TRBV6-3 to TRBJ2-1, with a weak D call TRBD1 (6 bases). V gave up 10 bases and J gave up 0 bases, with 10 bases separating them. Germline lookup yields CDR1 MNHEY and CDR2 SVGEGT. This CDR3 is 13 amino acids long. The CDR3 loop reads CATDRPSYNEQFF. The CDR3 DNA sequence: TGTGCCACCGACAGGCCCTCCTACAATGAGCAGTTCTTC.

In DNA, the CDR3 is TGCAGTGCTAGAGATCACCCCACAGGGATATCAAATGAAAAACTGTTTTTT. Protein product: CSARDHPTGISNEKLFF. The rearrangement uses TRBV20-1 and TRBJ1-4; possibly TRBD1 for D (6 bases). The CDR3 extends over 17 amino acids. V was cut by 0 bases and J by 5 bases, with 19 bases left in between. The V gene's germline CDR1 is DFQATT and CDR2 SNEGSKA (reference sequence).

A few counts support this clonotype. J is TRBJ1-1 and V is TRBV9; D perhaps matches TRBD1 (5 bases). CDR3 size: 13 residues. Trimming removed 0 bases at V and 7 bases at J, with 10 bases between. Germline V gives CDR1 SGDLS, CDR2 YYNGEE. CDR3 in amino acids: CASSVGGVGEAFF. In DNA form, the CDR3 reads TGTGCCAGCAGCGTAGGGGGGGTCGGTGAAGCTTTCTTT. Based on the CDR3 plus reference TRBV9 and TRBJ1-1, the full variable domain is DSGVTQTPKHLITATGQRVTLRCSPRSGDLSVYWYQQSLDQGLQFLIQYYNGEERAKGNILERFSAQQFPDLHSELNLSSLELGDSALYFCASSVGGVGEAFFGQGTRLTVV.

The chain carries TRBV6-1 and TRBJ2-7; 7 nucleotides line up with TRBD1. V trimming: 2 bases; J trimming: 0 bases; junction bases outside the gene matches: 1. This CDR3 region has 14 residues. CDR1 is MNHNS and CDR2 is SASEGT in the germline V gene. The CDR3 reads CASSEQGVSYEQYF. In DNA, the CDR3 is TGTGCCAGCAGTGAACAGGGGGTCTCCTACGAGCAGTACTTC.

In DNA, the CDR3 is TGCGCCAGCAGCTTGGCCAGGCGTTCCGGCCTGAACACTGAAGCTTTCTTT. This translates into CASSLARRSGLNTEAFF. The rearrangement uses TRBV5-1 and TRBJ1-1; D gene uncertain. CDR3 length: 17 residues. Per germline, CDR1 SGHRS and CDR2 YFSETQ. Trimming pared 0 bases from V and 0 bases from J, leaving 15 bases between.

This clonotype was seen once. The J gene is TRBJ2-5, the V gene TRBV5-8; D call uncertain. Trimming pared 3 bases from V and 11 bases from J, leaving 32 bases between. This CDR3 comprises 18 residues. Per the germline V gene, CDR1 is SGHTS and CDR2 is YDEGEE. In DNA form, the CDR3 reads TGTGCCAGCAGCTACCTTAGGGCAAGCTCCCGGGCCCAGGAAGGGCAGTACTTC. Translating it yields CASSYLRASSRAQEGQYF.

This clonotype was seen repeatedly, ten times or more. The chain combines TRBV15 with TRBJ1-5, with D possibly being TRBD1 (5 bases). V was clipped by 4 bases and J by 2 bases, with 12 bases between them. Germline assignment: CDR1 LNHNV and CDR2 YYDKDF (reference sequence). The CDR3 extends over 15 amino acids. This CDR3 reads CATSNRGIGNQPQHF. The CDR3, as DNA: TGTGCCACCAGCAACCGGGGCATTGGCAATCAGCCCCAGCATTTT. The complete variable domain, with remaining parts taken from reference TRBV15 and TRBJ1-5, reads DAMVIQNPRYQVTQFGKPVTLSCSQTLNHNVMYWYQQKSSQAPKLLFHYYDKDFNNEADTPDNFQSRRPNTSFCFLDIRSPGLGDTAMYLCATSNRGIGNQPQHFGDGTRLSIL.

This clonotype was observed a few times. The chain recombines TRBV6-4 with TRBJ2-5; a possible D gene is TRBD2 (5 bases). This CDR3 has 14 residues. Germline CDR1 and CDR2: MRHNA and SNTAGT. V was clipped by 2 bases and J by 13 bases, with 20 bases between them. CDR3: CASSDLPFPLTMYF. The CDR3 DNA follows: TGTGCCAGCAGTGACCTCCCTTTCCCCTTGACTATGTACTTC.

This clonotype was recorded at least ten times. This chain connects TRBV9 to TRBJ2-1, with TRBD2 identical over 8 bases. This CDR3 is built from 16 residues. Per germline, CDR1 SGDLS and CDR2 YYNGEE. Trimming removed 0 bases from V and 1 base from J; junction bases left unmatched: 3. CDR3 loop: CASSVGSGGSYNEQFF. In DNA form, the CDR3 reads TGTGCCAGCAGCGTAGGAAGCGGGGGTTCCTACAATGAGCAGTTCTTC.

In nucleotides, the CDR3 is TGTGCCAGCAGCCCACAGCTACTGAACACTGAAGCTTTCTTT. As protein: CASSPQLLNTEAFF. The chain is built from TRBV6-5 and TRBJ1-1; D not certain. The CDR3 spans 14 residues. The germline gives CDR1 MNHEY, CDR2 SVGAGI. V lost 6 bases and J 0 bases, leaving 11 bases between the germline ends.

The rearrangement uses TRBV4-3 and TRBJ1-5; D not certain. This CDR3 has 15 amino acids. Trimming took off 0 bases at V and 3 bases at J, with 9 bases between the two ends. CDR1 is LGHNA, CDR2 YSLEER, per germline. CDR3 DNA: TGCGCCAGCAGCCAAGACGGGAGTTCCAATCAGCCCCAGCATTTT. This gives the protein CASSQDGSSNQPQHF.

The chain combines TRBV20-1 with TRBJ2-1; the match to TRBD2 covers 7 bases. CDR1 DFQATT and CDR2 SNEGSKA come from the germline V gene (reference sequence). The CDR3 is 16 amino acids. For the CDR3, the DNA is TGCGGCGCTAGGGCCCAAGTTGGGGGGGTATACAATGAGCAGTTCTTC. It is translated as CGARAQVGGVYNEQFF.

The chain is built from TRBV9 and TRBJ2-2, with D perhaps matching TRBD2 (5 bases). This CDR3 is 18 amino acids long. Trimming took 1 base from V and 4 from J, leaving 20 bases between them. Germline V lookup: CDR1 SGDLS, CDR2 YYNGEE. The CDR3 DNA sequence: TGTGCCAGCAGCGTATTGGGCCTACAGCGGTGGTTCACCGGGGAGCTGTTTTTT. It encodes CASSVLGLQRWFTGELFF.

In DNA form, the CDR3 reads TGTGCCAGCAGCCAAACCGGGACAGGGACTATTAATGAGCAGTTCTTC. Protein sequence: CASSQTGTGTINEQFF. V gene TRBV4-2 combines with J gene TRBJ2-1; 9 nucleotides agree with TRBD1. The V and J ends lost 2 bases and 7 bases, in that order; junction bases with no gene match: 9. Germline CDR1 and CDR2: LGHNA and YNFKEQ. The CDR3 covers 16 residues.